The next 28 T cell receptor beta chains were all read from a single sample in a study of cytomegalovirus exposure and HLA in healthy donors. The PCR used 60 Vbeta and 13 Jbeta primers. The table came from immunoSEQ multiplex PCR; TCRdb's copy has only in-frame clones and leaves some out. The sample holds 130,000 to 150,000 clones, around 81% seen once. Sample: PBMCs. These receptors originate from a male donor in good health and CMV-seronegative.

V is TRBV5-1 and J is TRBJ1-5; D may be TRBD1 (6 bases). V dropped 4 bases and J dropped 3 bases, with 14 bases sitting between them. The length of the CDR3 is 15 residues. CDR1 is SGHRS, CDR2 YFSETQ, per germline. The CDR3 nucleotides read TGCGCCAGCAGCCCTGGACAGCAAGTCAATCAGCCCCAGCATTTT. Protein sequence: CASSPGQQVNQPQHF.

This clone was recorded only once. This rearrangement joins TRBV6-5 to TRBJ1-4, with 11 bases lining up with TRBD1. Germline CDR1 MNHEY, CDR2 SVGAGI. The CDR3 covers 15 residues. V trimming: 6 bases; J trimming: 8 bases; junction bases outside the gene matches: 8. CDR3 sequence (DNA): TGTGCCAGCAGATTAGGACAGGGGGCGAAAGAAAAACTGTTTTTT. It is translated as CASRLGQGAKEKLFF.

A word on this clone: The junction departs from germline at one end; a sequencing error may be responsible. The rearrangement links TRBV7-9 to TRBJ2-7, with a tentative D call TRBD1 (6 bases). Germline V gene lookup returns CDR1 SEHNR and CDR2 FQNEAQ (reference sequence). The CDR3 runs to 17 residues. The CDR3 sequence is CSSSFFRGSSWSYEQYF. Here the CDR3 DNA reads TGTTCCAGCAGCTTTTTCAGGGGCTCTTCTTGGTCCTACGAGCAGTACTTC. The entire variable domain, with the rest obtained from reference TRBV7-9 and TRBJ2-7, is as follows: DTGVSQNPRHKITKRGQNVTFRCDPISEHNRLYWYRQTLGQGPEFLTYFQNEAQLEKSRLLSDRFSAERPKGSFSTLEIQRTEQGDSAMYLCSSSFFRGSSWSYEQYFGPGTRLTVT.

This clone was recorded a few times. The V call is TRBV4-3, the J call TRBJ1-1; D gene unclear. This CDR3 is built from 12 residues. Germline CDR1 reads LGHNA; CDR2 reads YSLEER. V was cut by 0 bases and J by 7 bases, with 6 bases left in between. The CDR3 loop reads CASSQDHGEAFF. Here the CDR3 DNA reads TGCGCCAGCAGCCAAGATCACGGTGAAGCTTTCTTT.

The V and J genes are TRBV15 and TRBJ2-7; 10 bases map to TRBD1. The junction had 6 bases not matched to a gene; V was cut back by 2 bases and J by 5 bases. The germline V gene encodes CDR1 LNHNV and CDR2 YYDKDF (reference sequence). The CDR3 has 15 amino acids. CDR3 coding DNA: TGTGCCACCAGCAGAAGGACAGGGGGAAACCACGAGCAGTACTTC. Translating gives CATSRRTGGNHEQYF.

This chain joins TRBV9 and TRBJ2-7; weak D call: TRBD1 (5 bases). Germline CDR1 and CDR2: SGDLS and YYNGEE. V lost 0 bases to trimming and J lost 1 base, with 8 bases between them. The CDR3 is 14 amino acids. CDR3 sequence: CASSVEGASYEQYF. DNA of the CDR3: TGTGCCAGCAGCGTAGAAGGGGCTTCCTACGAGCAGTACTTC. Filled out from reference TRBV9 and TRBJ2-7, the complete variable domain reads DSGVTQTPKHLITATGQRVTLRCSPRSGDLSVYWYQQSLDQGLQFLIQYYNGEERAKGNILERFSAQQFPDLHSELNLSSLELGDSALYFCASSVEGASYEQYFGPGTRLTVT.

This clone was seen a single time. The chain has TRBV13 and TRBJ2-7; no clear D. The CDR3 runs to 14 residues. The ends were cut back, 6 bases at V and 1 base at J, with 13 bases in the middle. The germline V gene has CDR1 PRHDT and CDR2 FYEKMQ (reference sequence). The CDR3 spells CASSLNLLSYEQYF. Written as DNA, the CDR3 is TGTGCCAGCAGTTTAAACCTACTTTCCTACGAGCAGTACTTC.

A few counts support this clone. The V call is TRBV4-1, the J call TRBJ1-5; D unclear. V shed 1 base and J shed 6 bases, with 10 bases lying between them. Germline values: CDR1 MGHRA, CDR2 YSYEKL. The CDR3 has 14 amino acids. CDR3 loop: CASSQVTGFQPQHF. In DNA, the CDR3 is TGCGCCAGCAGCCAAGTAACGGGGTTTCAGCCCCAGCATTTT.

The genes are TRBV29-1 and TRBJ1-2; 7 bases agree with TRBD1. The CDR3 has 12 amino acids. In germline, CDR1 is SQVTM, CDR2 ANQGSEA. V shed 5 bases, J shed 7 bases, and the junction held 7 bases outside the gene matches. In DNA, the CDR3 is TGCAGCGTTAACAGGGGAGGTATTGGCTACACCTTC. Amino acid sequence: CSVNRGGIGYTF.

This chain connects TRBV7-2 to TRBJ1-6; D might be TRBD1 (6 bases). This CDR3 region has 14 residues. The germline gives CDR1 SGHTA, CDR2 FQGNSA. Trimming took 5 bases from V and 10 from J, leaving 15 bases between them. The CDR3 reads CASSPSGTLSPLHF. CDR3 bases: TGTGCCAGCAGCCCATCCGGGACACTCTCACCCCTCCACTTT.

The V gene is TRBV6-1, the J gene TRBJ1-2; the D gene is possibly TRBD1 (5 bases). V lost 4 bases to trimming and J lost 10 bases, with 10 bases between them. This CDR3 spans 11 amino acids. Germline CDR1 is MNHNS and CDR2 is SASEGT. CDR3 in DNA: TGTGCCAGCAGTGGACAGAAAGACTACACCTTC. The encoded protein is CASSGQKDYTF.

CDR3 region: CASSPGFRYGYTF. The CDR3, as DNA: TGCGCCAGCAGTCCAGGGTTCCGCTATGGCTACACCTTC. The chain uses TRBV10-2 and TRBJ1-2, with D possibly being TRBD1 (5 bases). V lost 5 bases to trimming and J lost 4 bases, with 11 bases between them. Germline V gene lookup returns CDR1 WSHSY and CDR2 SAAADI. The CDR3 is 13 residues long.

This chain joins TRBV18 and TRBJ1-5; D possibly corresponds to TRBD1 (5 bases). This CDR3 is built from 13 residues. Trimming left V 2 bases short and J 11 bases short, with 13 bases between. Germline loops: CDR1 KGHSH, CDR2 LQKENI. CDR3 DNA sequence: TGTGCCAGCTCACCAGACGGGGGAATGGCCCAGCATTTT. Its translation: CASSPDGGMAQHF.

The chain couples TRBV27 to TRBJ2-7; TRBD2 aligns across 10 bases. With 7 bases clipped from V and 0 bases from J, the junction kept 3 bases outside the gene matches. Germline V CDR1 and CDR2: MNHEY, SMNVEV (reference sequence). This CDR3 is 14 amino acids long. The CDR3, as DNA: TGTGCCAGCACCCGGACTAGCGGCTCCTACGAGCAGTACTTC. Its translation is CASTRTSGSYEQYF.

This clone has only a few counts. V is TRBV30 and J is TRBJ1-6, with D possibly TRBD1 on 6 matching bases. The V gene's germline CDR1 is GTSNPN and CDR2 SVGIG (reference sequence). The CDR3 totals 15 residues. V was shortened by 1 base and J by 5 bases, with 12 bases between the two germline ends. The CDR3 coding sequence is TGTGCCTGGAGTGAGGGACACCTCAATAATTCACCCCTCCACTTT. Translated: CAWSEGHLNNSPLHF.

Details on this clone: One junction end does not reproduce the germline sequence, and a read error may be involved. The rearrangement uses TRBV9 and TRBJ1-1, with 8 bases fitting TRBD1. This CDR3 has 12 residues. Germline assignment: CDR1 SGDLS and CDR2 YYNGEE. CDR3 residues: CASSVGGTGGCF. Here the CDR3 DNA reads TGTGCCAGCAGCGTAGGAGGAACAGGGGGTTGCTTT.

This chain joins TRBV4-1 and TRBJ1-5; no reliable D call. V was trimmed by 4 bases and J by 2 bases, leaving 12 bases between them. The CDR3 totals 15 residues. CDR1 and CDR2 from the germline V gene are MGHRA and YSYEKL. CDR3 loop: CASSPASGGNQPQHF. The CDR3 DNA is TGCGCCAGCAGCCCCGCCTCCGGGGGCAATCAGCCCCAGCATTTT.

The CDR3 here is CSVVDAGRGEKLFF. For the CDR3, the DNA is TGCAGCGTTGTAGATGCAGGGAGGGGTGAAAAACTGTTTTTT. The genes are TRBV29-1 and TRBJ1-4; D possibly corresponds to TRBD1 (5 bases). This CDR3 is built from 14 residues. V lost 4 bases, J lost 7 bases, and 16 bases lay in between. The germline CDR1 and CDR2 sequences are SQVTM and ANQGSEA.

The sample holds one count of this clone. CDR3 residues: CASSYSGVGTEAFF. For the CDR3, the DNA is TGTGCCAGCAGTTACTCAGGGGTAGGGACTGAAGCTTTCTTT. The rearrangement uses TRBV6-5 and TRBJ1-1; weak D call: TRBD1 (5 bases). Trimming removed 0 bases from V and 5 bases from J, with 10 bases in between. There are 14 residues in the CDR3. The germline gives CDR1 MNHEY, CDR2 SVGAGI.

The chain has TRBV5-4 and TRBJ1-2, with D unresolved. Germline lookup yields CDR1 SGHNT and CDR2 YYREEE (reference sequence). This CDR3 is built from 13 residues. The germline V and J ends were trimmed by 7 bases and 8 bases, with 18 bases remaining between them. CDR3 residues: CASGPRIPGGYTF. Written as DNA, the CDR3 is TGTGCCAGCGGCCCTAGGATCCCGGGGGGCTACACCTTC.

The V and J genes are TRBV4-1 and TRBJ1-1; no reliable D call. The germline V and J ends were trimmed by 3 bases and 1 base, with 9 bases remaining between them. The CDR3 has 14 residues. The germline V gene encodes CDR1 MGHRA and CDR2 YSYEKL. CDR3 loop: CASSHTAPNTEAFF. CDR3 bases: TGCGCCAGCAGCCATACTGCCCCGAACACTGAAGCTTTCTTT.

V and J are TRBV9 and TRBJ2-7; D is possibly TRBD1 (6 bases). This CDR3 has 15 amino acids. The ends were cut back, 2 bases at V and 5 bases at J, with 17 bases in the middle. CDR1 and CDR2 (germline): SGDLS, YYNGEE. The CDR3 is CASSVDSERSDEQYF. CDR3 sequence (DNA): TGTGCCAGCAGCGTGGACAGTGAGCGTTCCGACGAGCAGTACTTC. Looking up the rest from reference TRBV9 and TRBJ2-7 gives the full variable domain: DSGVTQTPKHLITATGQRVTLRCSPRSGDLSVYWYQQSLDQGLQFLIQYYNGEERAKGNILERFSAQQFPDLHSELNLSSLELGDSALYFCASSVDSERSDEQYFGPGTRLTVT.

This chain links TRBV5-6 with TRBJ2-2, with a weak D call TRBD2 (6 bases). Germline CDR1 is SGHDT and CDR2 is YYEEEE. The CDR3 loop spans 17 amino acids. V shed 2 bases and J shed 6 bases, with 20 bases lying between them. Written as DNA, the CDR3 is TGTGCCAGCAGCTTAATAAAGGACCTGGGGAGGTCCGGGGAGCTGTTTTTT. It codes for CASSLIKDLGRSGELFF.

The rearrangement links TRBV5-1 to TRBJ1-1; 7 nucleotides agree with TRBD1. The CDR3 covers 14 residues. V lost 3 bases, J lost 2 bases, and 4 bases stayed unmatched. Germline V gene data show CDR1 as SGHRS and CDR2 as YFSETQ. The CDR3 sequence: CASSSRDSNTEAFF. CDR3 coding DNA: TGCGCCAGCAGCTCCCGGGACAGCAACACTGAAGCTTTCTTT.

The chain is built from TRBV5-8 and TRBJ2-7, with 9 bases matching TRBD2. V shed 0 bases and J 2 bases; nucleotides not matched to a gene: 3. In germline, CDR1 is SGHTS, CDR2 YDEGEE. This CDR3 contains 15 residues. The CDR3 region is CASSLGLAETYEQYF. The CDR3, as DNA: TGTGCCAGCAGCTTGGGACTAGCGGAAACCTACGAGCAGTACTTC.

This chain joins TRBV7-3 and TRBJ1-3; D unresolved. In germline, CDR1 is SGHTA, CDR2 FQGTGA. With 4 bases removed from V and 2 bases from J, the gap between germline ends came to 6 bases. This CDR3 comprises 13 residues. The CDR3 spells CASSSGPGNTIYF. In DNA form, the CDR3 reads TGTGCCAGCAGCTCAGGTCCTGGAAACACCATATATTTT.

V and J are TRBV12-5 and TRBJ1-5; possibly TRBD1 for D (6 bases). CDR1 and CDR2 (germline): LGHNT, FRNRAP. The CDR3 is made up of 17 amino acids. The germline V and J ends were trimmed by 1 base and 5 bases, with 18 bases remaining between them. CDR3 sequence (DNA): TGTGCTAGTGGTTTGGCGCCTACCGGGACACTTTATCAGCCCCAGCATTTT. Amino acids: CASGLAPTGTLYQPQHF.

The CDR3 coding sequence is TGTGCCATAGGGGGGGGGAGCAATCAGCCCCAGCATTTT. The encoded protein is CAIGGGSNQPQHF. This chain uses TRBV10-3 with TRBJ1-5; a weak D match, TRBD1 (6 bases). CDR3 length: 13 amino acids. V was shortened by 9 bases and J by 1 base, with 10 bases between the two germline ends. Germline V CDR1 and CDR2: ENHRY, SYGVKD.